Below, one TCR beta chain is given with its context. Antigen specificity is unknown. Survey-level resolution applied to immunoSEQ assay v3.0. TCRdb's table, derived via immunoSEQ multiplex PCR, lists solely in-frame clones and lacks some. The sample consists of 25,000 to 30,000 clones, 70% to 90% of them appearing once. The data stem from a study of long-term antiretroviral therapy in people with HIV. Germline lookup yields CDR1 SGHRS and CDR2 YFSETQ. With 4 bases clipped from V and 1 base from J, the junction kept 7 bases outside the gene matches. The CDR3 loop spans 16 amino acids. Study findings and constraints: Information pertaining to ART adherence, viral resistance or therapeutic modifications was not obtained.

This clonotype was obtained from a man aged 45 to 65 with HIV. The V gene is TRBV5-1, the J gene TRBJ2-3; 9 bases are shared with TRBD2. The source was unsorted PBMCs, collected 3.2 years before starting antiretroviral therapy. CDR3 in DNA: TGCGCCAGCAGCGGAGGTGTAGCGGGGGGCACAGATACGCAGTATTTT. Translation gives CASSGGVAGGTDTQYF.